This paragraph reports one T cell receptor (beta chain). Its antigen is still unknown. The record originates from a study of OX40 agonist ivuxolimab in advanced cancers. Study-level points and caveats: In the expanded peripheral T cells, antigen specificity was never determined. The CD4+ and CD8+ T cells in the blood had expanded clonally by week 6 at 0.1 to 3.0 mg/kg.

Germline CDR1 is SGHTS and CDR2 is YDEGEE. The CDR3 totals 16 residues. Trimming removed 4 bases at V and 2 bases at J, with 17 bases between. The assay was immunoSEQ multiplex PCR, and TCRdb's table has in-frame clones only and misses some. The sample records some 30,000 clones, roughly 87% being singletons. This sample comprised CD4+ or CD8+ T cells sorted from blood, obtained in a trial of the OX40 agonist ivuxolimab. This chain links TRBV5-8 with TRBJ2-3; D may be TRBD1 or TRBD2 (5 bases each). The TCR originated in an adult with an advanced solid tumor such as melanoma, head and neck, liver or kidney cancer. The CDR3 spells CASSPDPGRVTDTQYF. The CDR3 coding sequence is TGTGCCAGCAGCCCGGACCCGGGACGAGTCACAGATACGCAGTATTTT.